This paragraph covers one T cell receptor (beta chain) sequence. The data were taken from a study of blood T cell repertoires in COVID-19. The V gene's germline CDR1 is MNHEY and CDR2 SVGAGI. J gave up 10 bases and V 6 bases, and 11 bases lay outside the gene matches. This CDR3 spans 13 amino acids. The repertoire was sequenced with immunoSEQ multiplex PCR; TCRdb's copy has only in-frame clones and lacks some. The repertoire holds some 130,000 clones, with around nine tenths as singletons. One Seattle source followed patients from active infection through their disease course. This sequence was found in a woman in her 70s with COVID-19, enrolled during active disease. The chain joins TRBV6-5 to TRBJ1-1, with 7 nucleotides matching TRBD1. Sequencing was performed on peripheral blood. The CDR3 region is CASSLDRVTVAFF. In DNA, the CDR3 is TGTGCCAGCAGCCTCGACAGGGTCACGGTAGCTTTCTTT.